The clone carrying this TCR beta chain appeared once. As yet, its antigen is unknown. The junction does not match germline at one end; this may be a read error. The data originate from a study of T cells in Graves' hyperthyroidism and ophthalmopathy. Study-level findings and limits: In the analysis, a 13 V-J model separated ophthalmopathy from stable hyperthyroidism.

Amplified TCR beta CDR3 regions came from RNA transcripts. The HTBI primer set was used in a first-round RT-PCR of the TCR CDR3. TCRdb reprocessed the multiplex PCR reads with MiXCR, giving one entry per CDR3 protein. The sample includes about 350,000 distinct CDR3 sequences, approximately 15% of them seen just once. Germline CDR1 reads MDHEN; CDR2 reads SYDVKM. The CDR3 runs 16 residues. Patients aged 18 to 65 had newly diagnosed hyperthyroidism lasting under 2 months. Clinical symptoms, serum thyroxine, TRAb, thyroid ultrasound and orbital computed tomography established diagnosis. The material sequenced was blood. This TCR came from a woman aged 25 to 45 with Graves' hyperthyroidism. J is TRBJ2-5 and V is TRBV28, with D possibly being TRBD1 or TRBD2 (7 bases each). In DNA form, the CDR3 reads TGTGCCAGCAGTTTTAGACAGGGAGGGTACCAAGAGACCCAGTGCTTC. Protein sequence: CASSFRQGGYQETQCF.